The 2 T cell receptor beta chains in this list originate from one sample, sequenced in a study of post-analysis software for immune sequencing data. Libraries were made from TCR beta cDNA, and they carried unique molecular identifiers. TCRdb re-called the PCR reads through MiXCR, storing one row per CDR3 protein. The sample has 150,000 to 200,000 distinct CDR3 sequences, 35% to 40% seen once. The sample was blood, taken after autologous hematopoietic stem cell transplantation. These receptors were collected from a girl aged 5 to 17 with multiple sclerosis.

This clonotype was seen at least ten times. V usage is TRBV29-1 and J usage is TRBJ2-3, with 13 bases aligning to TRBD2. CDR1 SQVTM and CDR2 ANQGSEA come from the germline V gene. V shed 5 bases and J 8 bases; nucleotides not matched to a gene: 4. There are 13 residues in the CDR3. The CDR3 region has the DNA TGCAGCGTTAAACTAGCGGGAGGGCTTACGCAGTATTTT. This gives the protein CSVKLAGGLTQYF.

This clonotype was seen more than once but under ten times. The chain has TRBV6-2 or TRBV6-3 and TRBJ2-3; D uncertain. This CDR3 comprises 15 residues. V shed 2 bases and J shed 1 base, with 10 bases lying between them. The germline V gene encodes CDR1 MNHEY and CDR2 SVGEGT. The CDR3: CASSYDRTGTDTQYF. The CDR3 DNA is TGTGCCAGCAGTTACGATCGGACGGGCACAGATACGCAGTATTTT.